Listed below are T cell receptor beta chains from one sample, sequenced in a study of control samples from healthy donors and cancer patients. Some clones are missing from TCRdb's copy, which holds only in-frame ones; the method was immunoSEQ multiplex PCR. The repertoire holds approximately 150,000 clones, with approximately 94% as singletons. Sequencing was done on a sample of blood. The receptors come from a woman between 18 and 29 years old in good health. Each CDR3 is given with its conserved first and last residue. A D gene is named only where the DNA matches it firmly. Clone sizes are given selectively: once, few, many, or a class where the clone is expanded.

D: -
size: -
J: TRBJ1-4
V: TRBV6-5
DNA: TGTGCCAGCAGTTCACAGGAAGGCTGGGAAAAACTGTTTTTT
CDR3: CASSSQEGWEKLFF

D: TRBD1
size: -
J: TRBJ1-6
V: TRBV19
DNA: TGTGCCAGTAGTATACCGGGACAGGGGCCTTCACCCCTCCACTTT
CDR3: CASSIPGQGPSPLHF

D: -
size: once
J: TRBJ1-3
V: TRBV5-1
DNA: TGCGCCAGCAGCAGCGGGAGCTCTGGAAACACCATATATTTT
CDR3: CASSSGSSGNTIYF

D: TRBD1
size: once
J: TRBJ2-7
V: TRBV5-1
DNA: TGCGCCAGCAGCTTGGGGACAGGGGCGTACGAGCAGTACTTC
CDR3: CASSLGTGAYEQYF

D: -
size: -
J: TRBJ2-1
V: TRBV19
DNA: TGTGCCAGTGGGCCGGGCCGGATTCTTGAGCAGTTCTTC
CDR3: CASGPGRILEQFF

D: -
size: -
J: TRBJ2-2
V: TRBV11-2
DNA: TGTGCCAGCAGCTTAGCCCTCACCCTATCGAACACCGGGGAGCTGTTTTTT
CDR3: CASSLALTLSNTGELFF

D: -
size: -
J: TRBJ1-1
V: TRBV18
DNA: TGTGCCAGCTCACCACTGGCCCCAGGGGACACTGAAGCTTTCTTT
CDR3: CASSPLAPGDTEAFF

D: -
size: once
J: TRBJ2-2
V: TRBV5-1
DNA: TGCGCCAGCAGCTTGGGCCGCGATTTCGGCGGGGAGCTGTTTTTT
CDR3: CASSLGRDFGGELFF

D: -
size: -
J: TRBJ2-6
V: TRBV5-6
DNA: TGTGCCAGCAGCTTGGCCGGGAGACAGTGGGTCTCTGGGGCCAACGTCCTGACTTTC
CDR3: CASSLAGRQWVSGANVLTF

D: -
size: -
J: TRBJ1-2
V: TRBV28
DNA: TGTGCCACCGGGTTTGATCACACCTTC
CDR3: CATGFDHTF

D: -
size: -
J: TRBJ2-3
V: TRBV19
DNA: TGTGCCAGTAGCGATCACCCTCAGGGGGATACGCAGTATTTT
CDR3: CASSDHPQGDTQYF

D: TRBD1
size: -
J: TRBJ1-1
V: TRBV11-2
DNA: TGTGCCAGCAGCTCTCGAATCCATACAGGGGAAACTGAAGCTTTCTTT
CDR3: CASSSRIHTGETEAFF

D: -
size: -
J: TRBJ2-7
V: TRBV7-9
DNA: TGTGCCAGCAGCTTGGGGGTGTACGAGCAGTACTTC
CDR3: CASSLGVYEQYF

D: -
size: once
J: TRBJ1-1
V: TRBV3-1/TRBV3-2
DNA: TGTGCCAGCAGTACAACGACAGGAGGATTGAAAGCTTTCTTT
CDR3: CASSTTTGGLKAFF

D: -
size: once
J: TRBJ1-1
V: TRBV5-5
DNA: TGTGCCAGCAGCCACCCTACACGCTCCCCTGAGGGAACTGAAGCTTTCTTT
CDR3: CASSHPTRSPEGTEAFF

D: TRBD1
size: -
J: TRBJ1-6
V: TRBV18
DNA: TGTGCCAGCTCACCACCGCTGGGACAGGGGGCGCATTCACCCCTCCACTTT
CDR3: CASSPPLGQGAHSPLHF

D: -
size: -
J: TRBJ1-5
V: TRBV19
DNA: TGTGCCACCCCTTGGGACAATAGCAATCAGCCCCAGCATTTT
CDR3: CATPWDNSNQPQHF

D: -
size: -
J: TRBJ2-3
V: TRBV19
DNA: TGTGCCAGTAGCCCCCCAGGGGCGACAGATACGCAGTATTTT
CDR3: CASSPPGATDTQYF

D: -
size: -
J: TRBJ1-3
V: TRBV30
DNA: TGTGCCTGGCCACTACAGGGAAACACCATATATTTT
CDR3: CAWPLQGNTIYF

D: -
size: few
J: TRBJ2-3
V: TRBV28
DNA: TGTGCCAGCAGTTCCCAGGGGAGCGTATGGACAGATACGCAGTATTTT
CDR3: CASSSQGSVWTDTQYF

D: -
size: -
J: TRBJ2-5
V: TRBV2
DNA: TGTGCCAGCAGTGCTGACCGAATCCAAGAGACCCAGTACTTC
CDR3: CASSADRIQETQYF

D: TRBD2
size: -
J: TRBJ2-5
V: TRBV5-4
DNA: TGTGCCAGCAGCCGGGAGGGGTTTCTCGGGGAGACCCAGTACTTC
CDR3: CASSREGFLGETQYF

D: -
size: -
J: TRBJ2-1
V: TRBV15
DNA: TGTGCCACCAGCAGAGGGCTACCTCGAGAGCAGTTCTTC
CDR3: CATSRGLPREQFF

D: TRBD2
size: -
J: TRBJ2-5
V: TRBV20-1
DNA: TGCAGCGGGGGGGTCCAAGAGACCCAGTACTTC
CDR3: CSGGVQETQYF

D: -
size: -
J: TRBJ1-4
V: TRBV7-2
DNA: TGTGCCAGCAGCTTAAACCGGTTCAATGAAAAACTGTTTTTT
CDR3: CASSLNRFNEKLFF

D: TRBD1
size: -
J: TRBJ1-4
V: TRBV13
DNA: TGTGCCAGCAGAAGTACCCAGGGACAGTTTAATGAAAAACTGTTTTTT
CDR3: CASRSTQGQFNEKLFF

D: TRBD1
size: -
J: TRBJ1-3
V: TRBV5-1
DNA: TGCGCCAGCAGCAGCGGGACAGGGGGAAACACCATATATTTT
CDR3: CASSSGTGGNTIYF

D: TRBD2
size: -
J: TRBJ2-1
V: TRBV10-2
DNA: TGCGCCAGCAGTCCCCTAGCGGGAGAGTTCAATGAGCAGTTCTTC
CDR3: CASSPLAGEFNEQFF

D: -
size: -
J: TRBJ1-1
V: TRBV2
DNA: TGTGCCAGCTTGCAGGGGCGAACTGAAGCTTTCTTT
CDR3: CASLQGRTEAFF

D: -
size: -
J: TRBJ1-1
V: TRBV20-1
DNA: TGCAGTGCTAGTTTGGCAGGGGTGGGCACTGAAGCTTTCTTT
CDR3: CSASLAGVGTEAFF

D: -
size: -
J: TRBJ1-1
V: TRBV13
DNA: TGTGCCAGCAGCCGACCCCAGGAGGTGAGAACTGAAGCTTTCTTT
CDR3: CASSRPQEVRTEAFF

D: -
size: -
J: TRBJ2-5
V: TRBV5-1
DNA: TGCGCCAGCAGCTTGAGTGAAGAGACCCAGTACTTC
CDR3: CASSLSEETQYF